The 8 T cell receptor beta chains in this list originate from one sample, sequenced in a study of shared clonotypes between healthy human individuals. Sequencing used immunoSEQ multiplex PCR; TCRdb keeps in-frame clones, though not all of them. The sample has 2 million to 2.5 million clones, just under 95% seen once. The naive CD8 population came from CD45RO-negative cells selected for CCR7, without terminally differentiated effector memory CD45RA+ cells. Sequenced: naive CD8+ T cells sorted from blood. Receptor source: a man aged 18 to 35 in good health.

On this clone itself: Within the sample, other DNA sequences also encode this same CDR3. V and J are TRBV30 and TRBJ1-2; D remains ambiguous. The CDR3 loop spans 14 amino acids. V was pared by 0 bases and J by 2 bases, with 10 bases between. The germline CDR1 and CDR2 sequences are GTSNPN and SVGIG (reference sequence). CDR3 amino acids: CAWSVPGSNYGYTF. The CDR3 region has the DNA TGTGCCTGGAGTGTACCGGGTTCAAACTATGGCTACACCTTC.

The gene calls are TRBV7-9 and TRBJ2-1, with unresolved D. Germline CDR1 SEHNR, CDR2 FQNEAQ (reference sequence). Trimming cost V 1 base and J 6 bases, with 7 bases left between them. The CDR3 is made up of 13 amino acids. The CDR3 nucleotides read TGTGCCAGCAGCTTAGATTATAGCAATGAGCAGTTCTTC. Protein product: CASSLDYSNEQFF.

The chain carries TRBV30 and TRBJ2-1, with D unresolved. The CDR3 covers 12 residues. The germline V gene has CDR1 GTSNPN and CDR2 SVGIG (reference sequence). Trimming left V 4 bases short and J 8 bases short, with 12 bases between. CDR3 protein: CAWMISSDEQFF. The CDR3 DNA reads as TGTGCCTGGATGATTAGCAGCGATGAGCAGTTCTTC. The variable domain in full, with the rest retrieved from reference TRBV30 and TRBJ2-1, is SQTIHQWPATLVQPVGSPLSLECTVEGTSNPNLYWYRQAAGRGLQLLFYSVGIGQISSEVPQNLSASRPQDRQFILSSKKLLLSDSGFYLCAWMISSDEQFFGPGTRLTVL.

This chain uses TRBV2 with TRBJ1-2; no clear D gene. This CDR3 has 16 amino acids. V was trimmed by 10 bases and J by 0 bases, leaving 21 bases between them. Germline assignment: CDR1 SNHLY and CDR2 FYNNEI. The CDR3 region is CATQNQNIGPNYGYTF. The CDR3 DNA follows: TGTGCCACCCAAAACCAGAACATAGGTCCTAACTATGGCTACACCTTC.

The chain links TRBV27 to TRBJ2-7; D is possibly TRBD1 or TRBD2 (5 bases each). The CDR3 has 15 residues. Germline CDR1 and CDR2: MNHEY and SMNVEV (reference sequence). Trimming took off 4 bases at V and 0 bases at J, with 13 bases between the two ends. The CDR3 loop is CASSSPRDGSYEQYF. The CDR3 coding sequence is TGTGCCAGCAGTTCCCCACGGGACGGCTCCTACGAGCAGTACTTC.

As concerns this clone: Other DNA variants within this sample encode the same CDR3. The chain has TRBV5-4 and TRBJ2-7; TRBD1 matches at 7 bases. This CDR3 spans 13 amino acids. Germline CDR1 SGHNT, CDR2 YYREEE (reference sequence). Trimming cost V 3 bases and J 3 bases; bases outside gene matches: 3. The CDR3 reads CASSSRDSYEQYF. The CDR3 DNA follows: TGTGCCAGCAGCTCCCGGGACAGCTACGAGCAGTACTTC. Full variable domain (rest looked up from reference TRBV5-4 and TRBJ2-7): ETGVTQSPTHLIKTRGQQVTLRCSSQSGHNTVSWYQQALGQGPQFIFQYYREEENGRGNFPPRFSGLQFPNYSSELNVNALELDDSALYLCASSSRDSYEQYFGPGTRLTVT.

The CDR3, as DNA: TGTGCCAGTAGTCGCCGGGAGGGTTCAGCAGATACGCAGTATTTT. It yields the protein CASSRREGSADTQYF. V is TRBV19 and J is TRBJ2-3, with TRBD2 identical over 8 bases. The junction had 8 bases not matched to a gene; V was cut back by 5 bases and J by 4 bases. CDR3 length: 15 residues. Germline V gene lookup returns CDR1 LNHDA and CDR2 SQIVND (reference sequence).

The chain recombines TRBV5-4 with TRBJ2-7; D may correspond to TRBD1 or TRBD2 (5 bases each). V was pared by 4 bases and J by 5 bases, with 10 bases between. The germline V gene has CDR1 SGHNT and CDR2 YYREEE (reference sequence). CDR3 length equals 12 residues. CDR3 nucleotides: TGTGCCAGCAGCCCCACGGGACACGAGCAGTACTTC. Translated, it gives CASSPTGHEQYF. Based on the CDR3 plus reference TRBV5-4 and TRBJ2-7, the full variable domain is ETGVTQSPTHLIKTRGQQVTLRCSSQSGHNTVSWYQQALGQGPQFIFQYYREEENGRGNFPPRFSGLQFPNYSSELNVNALELDDSALYLCASSPTGHEQYFGPGTRLTVT.